The clone carrying this TCR beta chain has a single count. Its antigen is undetermined. Each CDR3 protein is one row after TCRdb ran MiXCR on the reads. The sample includes 360,000 or so distinct CDR3 sequences, just under 35% of them seen just once. The sample comes from a study of T cell repertoires in cytomegalovirus infection. V shed 3 bases and J shed 2 bases, with 11 bases lying between them. This CDR3 is 15 amino acids long. The gene calls are TRBV12-3 or TRBV12-4 and TRBJ1-5; D uncertain. The specimen comprised cultured PBMCs, sampled from culture after CMV antigen stimulation. This TCR came from a human donor in good health (CMV status not recorded). Some clones in this sample may be carry-over from other donors' samples. CDR3 bases: TGTGCCAGCAGTTTTACGGCAGGCGGCAATCAGCCCCAGCATTTT. This gives the protein CASSFTAGGNQPQHF.